The sequence of this T cell receptor beta chain was determined in a study of cytomegalovirus exposure and HLA in healthy donors. The study, taken as a whole, reports: Researchers counted roughly 150 TCR beta chains as cytomegalovirus-associated.

This CDR3 has 16 amino acids. Germline CDR1 and CDR2: SNHLY and FYNNEI. The ends lost 4 bases at V and 4 bases at J; junction bases unmatched: 9. The PCR was carried out with 60 Vbeta primers and 13 Jbeta primers. The protocol was immunoSEQ multiplex PCR, while the TCRdb copy is restricted to in-frame clones and leaves out a portion. Of about 270,000 clones in the sample, under 80% were seen once. Concerning this clone itself: Its antigen remains unidentified.

The rearrangement joins TRBV2 to TRBJ1-2; 10 nucleotides match TRBD1. The material sequenced was PBMCs. This receptor was taken from a female donor in good health and CMV-seronegative. The CDR3 protein is CASSALGQGLLYGYTF. The CDR3 DNA reads TGTGCCAGCAGTGCCTTGGGACAGGGGCTCCTCTATGGCTACACCTTC.